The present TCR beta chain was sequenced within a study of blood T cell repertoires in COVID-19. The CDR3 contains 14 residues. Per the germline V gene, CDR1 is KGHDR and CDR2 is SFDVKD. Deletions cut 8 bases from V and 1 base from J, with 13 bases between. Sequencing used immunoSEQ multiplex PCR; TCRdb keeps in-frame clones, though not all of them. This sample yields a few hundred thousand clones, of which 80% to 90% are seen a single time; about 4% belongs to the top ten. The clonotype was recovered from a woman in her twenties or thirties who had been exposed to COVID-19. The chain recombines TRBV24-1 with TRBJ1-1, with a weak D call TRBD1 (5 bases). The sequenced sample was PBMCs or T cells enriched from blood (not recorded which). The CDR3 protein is CATTSGGRNTEAFF. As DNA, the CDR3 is TGTGCCACCACATCCGGGGGGAGGAACACTGAAGCTTTCTTT.